Following are 10 T cell receptor beta chains from one sample sequenced in a study of blood T cell repertoires in COVID-19. Measured with immunoSEQ multiplex PCR; TCRdb has only the in-frame clones, and not every one. Here the sample spans some 200,000 clones, 70% to 90% being singletons. Sequences were obtained from peripheral blood. The receptors were sampled from a man aged 18 to 30 with active or convalescent COVID-19.

This clone was counted only a few times. The CDR3 DNA reads as TGCAGCGCAGACAGGGGCTATGGGGAGCAGTACTTC. Residues: CSADRGYGEQYF. The chain joins TRBV29-1 to TRBJ2-7, with 8 positions matching TRBD1. CDR3 length: 12 amino acids. Germline trimming cut 7 bases from V and 7 bases from J; bases unmatched to any gene: 9. Germline assignment: CDR1 SQVTM and CDR2 ANQGSEA.

The rearrangement joins TRBV28 to TRBJ2-3; D might be TRBD2 (6 bases). Germline V gene lookup returns CDR1 MDHEN and CDR2 SYDVKM. V lost 4 bases, J lost 8 bases, and 22 bases lay in between. The CDR3 runs 16 residues. CDR3 sequence reads: CASSSLAETGYGTQYF. The DNA for the CDR3 is TGTGCCAGCAGTTCCTTAGCGGAAACGGGGTATGGTACGCAGTATTTT.

This chain uses TRBV6-1 with TRBJ1-2, with D perhaps matching TRBD1 (6 bases). The CDR3 is 14 residues long. V lost 2 bases and J 8 bases, leaving 15 bases between the germline ends. The V gene's germline CDR1 is MNHNS and CDR2 SASEGT. The DNA of the CDR3 is TGTGCCAGCAGTGAAATAGGGGGGGCGCGAGGCTACACCTTC. It yields the protein CASSEIGGARGYTF.

The gene calls are TRBV5-1 and TRBJ2-7; 12 bases map to TRBD2. The germline gives CDR1 SGHRS, CDR2 YFSETQ. V shed 4 bases, J shed 1 base, and the junction held 3 bases outside the gene matches. The CDR3 loop spans 15 amino acids. DNA of the CDR3: TGCGCCAGCAGCGTACTAGCGGGAGGTTCCTACGAGCAGTACTTC. Protein: CASSVLAGGSYEQYF.

This clone was recorded a few times. V is TRBV18 and J is TRBJ2-7; possible D gene TRBD2, 5 bases. The length of the CDR3 is 13 residues. V lost 1 base and J lost 5, with 9 bases in between. The germline V gene encodes CDR1 KGHSH and CDR2 LQKENI. The CDR3 DNA reads TGTGCCAGCTCACCACGAGGGCCCGACGAGCAGTACTTC. Protein: CASSPRGPDEQYF.

V is TRBV6-5 and J is TRBJ1-2; 8 bases match TRBD1. The J segment lost 4 bases and the V segment lost 6 bases, leaving 7 bases of the junction unmatched. Germline CDR1 is MNHEY and CDR2 is SVGAGI. The CDR3 has 14 amino acids. The CDR3 region has the DNA TGTGCCAGCAGACGCGGACAGGGTATCTATGGCTACACCTTC. It translates to CASRRGQGIYGYTF.

The genes are TRBV11-2 and TRBJ1-1; D perhaps matches TRBD1 (5 bases). V was pared by 1 base and J by 7 bases, with 7 bases between. In germline, CDR1 is SGHAT, CDR2 FQNNGV. The CDR3 is 12 amino acids. In DNA, the CDR3 is TGTGCCAGCAGCTTAGGGGGGGATGAAGCTTTCTTT. Amino acid sequence: CASSLGGDEAFF.

The V and J genes are TRBV7-2 and TRBJ1-3, with 10 bases lining up with TRBD1. The CDR3 consists of 15 residues. V was clipped by 1 base and J by 5 bases; unmatched bases: 2. Per the germline V gene, CDR1 is SGHTA and CDR2 is FQGNSA. This chain's CDR3 is CASSLGTGGRNTIYF. As DNA, the CDR3 is TGTGCCAGCAGCTTAGGGACAGGGGGAAGAAACACCATATATTTT.

The genes are TRBV2 and TRBJ2-7; the match to TRBD2 covers 7 bases. The germline gives CDR1 SNHLY, CDR2 FYNNEI. Germline trimming cut 6 bases from V and 4 bases from J; bases unmatched to any gene: 9. This CDR3 has 14 residues. The CDR3 protein is CASREEGGKYEQYF. Here the CDR3 DNA reads TGTGCCAGCAGGGAGGAGGGAGGGAAATACGAGCAGTACTTC.

The CDR3 region is CASSRPTGEETQYF. Here the CDR3 DNA reads TGTGCCAGCAGCAGGCCTACAGGGGAAGAGACCCAGTACTTC. The chain is built from TRBV9 and TRBJ2-5; TRBD1 agrees at 7 bases. J gave up 3 bases and V 4 bases, and 6 bases lay outside the gene matches. The CDR3 sequence is 14 residues long. Germline CDR1 SGDLS, CDR2 YYNGEE.